These 16 T cell receptor beta chains came from one sample sequenced in a study of blood T cell repertoires in COVID-19. TCRdb keeps only in-frame clones here, not all; method: immunoSEQ multiplex PCR. The table includes about 95,000 clones, about four fifths detected once. The sample consisted of peripheral blood. These receptors all come from a human donor in a cohort sampled during active COVID-19.

The J gene is TRBJ2-7, the V gene TRBV28; 7 nucleotides match TRBD1. V shed 8 bases, J shed 3 bases, and the junction held 7 bases outside the gene matches. The CDR3 spans 13 residues. From germline, CDR1 is MDHEN and CDR2 SYDVKM. DNA for the CDR3: TGTGCCAGCTTACGGACAGGTCTCTACGAGCAGTACTTC. Protein product: CASLRTGLYEQYF.

Of note for this clone: The same CDR3 is also encoded by other DNA sequences in this sample. The genes are TRBV6-5 and TRBJ1-3; no clear D gene. Germline loops: CDR1 MNHEY, CDR2 SVGAGI. V lost 0 bases and J lost 0, with 9 bases in between. The CDR3 runs 16 residues. The CDR3 DNA is TGTGCCAGCAGTTACTCGGGCGGACTCTCTGGAAACACCATATATTTT. Encoded protein: CASSYSGGLSGNTIYF.

The V call is TRBV19, the J call TRBJ2-5; D unclear. Germline lookup yields CDR1 LNHDA and CDR2 SQIVND (reference sequence). There are 11 residues in the CDR3. Trimming pared 3 bases from V and 8 bases from J, leaving 7 bases between. The CDR3 DNA reads as TGTGCCAGTAGTATCTCGGGTACCCAGTACTTC. It is translated as CASSISGTQYF.

In its sample, this clone was seen a few times. V usage is TRBV21-1 and J usage is TRBJ2-7; the table assigns TRBD2, which was not confirmed against the DNA. TRBV21-1 is designated a pseudogene. The CDR3 consists of 14 residues. The CDR3 coding sequence is TGTGCCAGCAGCAAAGTAAGACTAGGGGACGAGCAGTACTTC. Translating it yields CASSKVRLGDEQYF.

This rearrangement joins TRBV4-1 to TRBJ2-1; 10 nucleotides agree with TRBD2. CDR3 length equals 17 residues. With 0 bases clipped from V and 6 bases from J, the junction kept 8 bases outside the gene matches. Germline-derived CDR1 and CDR2 are MGHRA and YSYEKL. The CDR3 here is CASSQDAQSGRANEQFF. In nucleotides, the CDR3 is TGCGCCAGCAGCCAAGACGCCCAAAGCGGGAGGGCCAATGAGCAGTTCTTC.

The chain employs TRBV6-5 and TRBJ1-3; D not certain. The CDR3 totals 13 residues. With 5 bases removed from V and 0 bases from J, the gap between germline ends came to 5 bases. CDR1 and CDR2 (germline): MNHEY, SVGAGI. The CDR3 region is CASSPISGNTIYF. In DNA, the CDR3 is TGTGCCAGCAGTCCCATCTCTGGAAACACCATATATTTT.

The chain is built from TRBV5-1 and TRBJ1-1; maybe TRBD1 (5 bases). V was trimmed by 1 base and J by 5 bases, leaving 15 bases between them. The V gene's germline CDR1 is SGHRS and CDR2 YFSETQ. This CDR3 is 15 amino acids long. In DNA form, the CDR3 reads TGCGCCAGCAGCTTGAGCGGTGGGGACTGGACTGAAGCTTTCTTT. This sequence encodes CASSLSGGDWTEAFF.

This chain connects TRBV2 to TRBJ2-1, with 10 positions matching TRBD1. V shed 5 bases, J shed 6 bases, and the junction held 4 bases outside the gene matches. The V gene's germline CDR1 is SNHLY and CDR2 FYNNEI. This CDR3 comprises 14 residues. In DNA form, the CDR3 reads TGTGCCAGCAGTACAAGGGACAGGGGCAATGAGCAGTTCTTC. Its protein product is CASSTRDRGNEQFF.

The chain couples TRBV10-3 to TRBJ2-5; weak D call: TRBD2 (6 bases). The CDR3 is 15 amino acids. Trimming pared 0 bases from V and 4 bases from J, leaving 12 bases between. Germline V gene lookup returns CDR1 ENHRY and CDR2 SYGVKD. The CDR3 sequence is CAISESTGGGETQYF. In nucleotides, the CDR3 is TGTGCCATCAGTGAGTCGACCGGGGGAGGAGAGACCCAGTACTTC.

The chain carries TRBV18 and TRBJ1-2, with TRBD1 matching over 7 bases. J lost 8 bases, V lost 3 bases, and 9 bases had no gene match. This CDR3 has 14 residues. Germline V lookup: CDR1 KGHSH, CDR2 LQKENI. The CDR3 loop is CASSPRDSLKGYTF. CDR3 sequence (DNA): TGTGCCAGCTCACCCCGGGACAGCCTTAAAGGCTACACCTTC.

This chain uses TRBV7-2 with TRBJ2-7; D call uncertain. Per the germline V gene, CDR1 is SGHTA and CDR2 is FQGNSA. Trimming removed 8 bases from V and 1 base from J, with 12 bases in between. The length of the CDR3 is 13 residues. The CDR3, as DNA: TGTGCCAGCGGCGGATCAGTTTCCTACGAGCAGTACTTC. Its protein is CASGGSVSYEQYF.

The chain has TRBV18 and TRBJ2-5, with 10 bases matching TRBD1. The CDR3 runs 15 residues. V lost 6 bases to trimming and J lost 2 bases; unmatched junction nucleotides: 6. Germline V CDR1 and CDR2: KGHSH, LQKENI. The CDR3 nucleotides are TGTGCCAGCTCTCTTGGACAGGGGGTTCAAGAGACCCAGTACTTC. Its translation is CASSLGQGVQETQYF. Variable domain in full (rest from reference TRBV18 and TRBJ2-5): NAGVMQNPRHLVRRRGQEARLRCSPMKGHSHVYWYRQLPEEGLKFMVYLQKENIIDESGMPKERFSAEFPKEGPSILRIQQVVRGDSAAYFCASSLGQGVQETQYFGPGTRLLVL.

The V and J genes are TRBV7-9 and TRBJ2-7; 8 bases are a match to TRBD1. This CDR3 region has 13 residues. Losses at the gene ends were 0 bases for V and 10 bases for J; bases not matched to a gene: 5. Germline V lookup: CDR1 SEHNR, CDR2 FQNEAQ (reference sequence). CDR3 in amino acids: CASSLATGAEQYF. The CDR3 nucleotides read TGTGCCAGCAGCTTAGCGACAGGGGCGGAACAGTACTTC.

The chain carries TRBV20-1 and TRBJ2-1; the match to TRBD2 covers 12 bases. V lost 3 bases and J lost 7; bases outside the gene matches: 7. This CDR3 is 15 amino acids long. The germline gives CDR1 DFQATT, CDR2 SNEGSKA (reference sequence). This CDR3 reads CSASIYLAGGNEQFF. CDR3 nucleotide sequence: TGCAGTGCTAGTATTTATCTAGCGGGAGGGAATGAGCAGTTCTTC.

The chain uses TRBV18 and TRBJ2-2, with D possibly being TRBD2 (6 bases). This CDR3 region has 15 residues. Between the trimmed V and J ends, which lost 4 bases and 1 base, there was a span of 10 bases. Germline V gene sequence: CDR1 KGHSH, CDR2 LQKENI. CDR3 protein: CASSHSRGNTGELFF. CDR3 sequence (DNA): TGTGCCAGCTCACACTCGCGGGGGAACACCGGGGAGCTGTTTTTT. Full variable domain (remainder filled in from reference TRBV18 and TRBJ2-2): NAGVMQNPRHLVRRRGQEARLRCSPMKGHSHVYWYRQLPEEGLKFMVYLQKENIIDESGMPKERFSAEFPKEGPSILRIQQVVRGDSAAYFCASSHSRGNTGELFFGEGSRLTVL.

This clone occurred once. This CDR3 reads CASSQGLAAAYEQYF. The CDR3, as DNA: TGCGCCAGCAGCCAAGGACTAGCGGCCGCCTACGAGCAGTACTTC. The chain joins TRBV4-1 to TRBJ2-7; 9 bases are shared with TRBD2. Germline-derived CDR1 and CDR2 are MGHRA and YSYEKL. The J segment lost 2 bases and the V segment lost 1 base, leaving 3 bases of the junction unmatched. This CDR3 is 15 amino acids long.